A single T cell receptor (beta chain) is shown here with its context. Of the isolated RNA, all was reverse transcribed, and so the sequenced material was expressed TCRB transcripts. Here immunoSEQ multiplex PCR was the method, and the copy in TCRdb shows in-frame clones only, minus some. The repertoire has tens of thousands of clones, roughly 31% of them found once; the top ten carry over 0.35%. This record belongs to a study of beta chain features in type 1 diabetes. J lost 3 bases, V lost 5 bases, and 5 bases had no gene match. The CDR3 is 14 residues long. Per the germline V gene, CDR1 is MNHEY and CDR2 is SMNVEV (reference sequence). Sorted cells reached over 95% purity in every population.

The sequenced sample was stem cell memory CD4+ T cells from blood. The chain uses TRBV27 and TRBJ2-3; 7 nucleotides match TRBD1. This sequence was found in a woman between 18 and 29 years old in good health. CDR3 amino acids: CASSVTGSTDTQYF. The CDR3 DNA reads as TGTGCCAGCAGTGTGACAGGGAGTACAGATACGCAGTATTTT.